This T cell receptor (beta chain) emerged from a study of blood T cells in healthy people across ages. With a J-beta primer mix and a sample-barcoded 5' primer, a second PCR ran about 7 to 12 cycles. Using its own MiXCR run on the 5' RACE reads, TCRdb lists one record per CDR3 protein. The sample holds about 840,000 distinct CDR3 sequences, just under 30% seen once. V was cut by 3 bases and J by 0 bases, with 13 bases left in between. The V gene's germline CDR1 is DFQATT and CDR2 SNEGSKA (reference sequence). This CDR3 contains 15 residues. The same data also contributed to another study, on T cells of mothers and their children. That paper adds: For related and unrelated pairs alike, thymic selection shapes TCR recombination output similarly.

The origin of this receptor is a woman aged 40 to 50 in good health. The chain has TRBV20-1 and TRBJ2-3; D may be TRBD2 (6 bases). Input material: blood. This chain's CDR3 is CSASIGTESTDTQYF. In nucleotides, the CDR3 is TGCAGTGCTAGTATCGGGACTGAGAGCACAGATACGCAGTATTTT.